This T cell receptor beta chain is from a study of identical twins. V lost 5 bases, J lost 1 base, and 18 bases lay in between. The CDR3 has 16 amino acids. CDR1 and CDR2 from the germline V gene are MRHNA and SNTAGT. A word on this clonotype: The antigen remains unidentified.

The study, taken as a whole, reports: Surplus twin overlap in beta out-of-frame sequences was less pronounced.

Carrying unique molecular identifiers, the cDNA also gained a universal primer site through template switching. TCRdb reprocessed the 5' RACE reads via MiXCR and lists one record per CDR3 protein. Of about 570,000 distinct CDR3 sequences in the sample, 9% to 10% were seen once. This sample was also put to use in a study of yellow fever vaccine responses in identical twins. That source adds: Convergence reportedly seemed to mark part of the twins' vaccine T cell response, with personalization marking the rest.

This TCR was recovered from a woman aged 18-35 years in good health. What was sequenced was PBMCs. The chain links TRBV6-4 to TRBJ2-7, with a tentative D call TRBD2 (5 bases). As DNA, the CDR3 is TGTGCCAGCAGTAGGCTGAGACTACTTTCTTCCTACGAGCAGTACTTC. It yields the protein CASSRLRLLSSYEQYF.